The 2 T cell receptor beta chains below come from one sample, sequenced in a study of neurological immune-mediated disorders. Each CDR3 protein is one row after TCRdb ran MiXCR on the 5' RACE reads. The sample shows about 39,000 distinct CDR3 sequences, 6.5% to 8.5% of them seen only once. The sequenced sample consisted of CD4+ T cells from blood. The receptors come from a man in his fifties in good health.

This clonotype was picked up many times. The V gene is TRBV5-1, the J gene TRBJ2-7; TRBD1 might be the D (5 bases). This CDR3 region has 12 residues. Per the germline V gene, CDR1 is SGHRS and CDR2 is YFSETQ. Trimming removed 7 bases from V and 5 bases from J, with 13 bases in between. CDR3 loop: CASAVGADEQYF. CDR3 nucleotides: TGCGCCAGCGCCGTTGGGGCAGACGAGCAGTACTTC.

The rearrangement joins TRBV18 to TRBJ2-6; D may match TRBD1 or TRBD2 (5 bases each). The CDR3 runs 14 residues. V lost 6 bases to trimming and J lost 2 bases, with 8 bases between them. CDR1 and CDR2 from the germline V gene are KGHSH and LQKENI. The CDR3 sequence is CASSRGAGANVLTF. The CDR3 nucleotides are TGTGCCAGCTCGAGAGGGGCTGGGGCCAACGTCCTGACTTTC.